The entry below describes one T cell receptor beta chain. Its antigen remains unidentified. V shed 5 bases and J shed 2 bases, with 13 bases lying between them. The CDR3 loop spans 15 amino acids. The V gene's germline CDR1 is MNHEY and CDR2 SVGEGT. The people who gave samples were healthy Caucasians from Russia, aged roughly 6 to 95. Using a J-beta primer mix together with a sample-barcoded 5' primer, a second PCR was run for about 6 to 12 cycles. With 12 random nucleotides, a template-switch adaptor tagged each individual cDNA molecule. A single record per CDR3 protein comes from TCRdb applying MiXCR to the 5' RACE reads. Of approximately 800,000 distinct CDR3 sequences detected, 62% appear once; the ten largest clones hold 25% to 35%. The data derive from a study of blood T cells in healthy people across ages. Study background: Capture via template switching afforded approximately one barcoded beta molecule per two T cells. Study-level results: Diversity of TCR beta per million T cells declined in a roughly linear way with age.

Sequencing was done on a sample of blood. This chain joins TRBV6-2 or TRBV6-3 and TRBJ2-1; no firm D call. This TCR derives from a man aged 25-45 years in good health. The CDR3 DNA reads as TGTGCCAGCAGTACGTATTTGGGCCCCTACAATGAGCAGTTCTTC. Protein sequence: CASSTYLGPYNEQFF.